The 24 T cell receptor beta chains below all came from one sample that was sequenced in a study of naive and memory T cell subsets. The beta constant-region primer was an equimolar mix of two oligonucleotides covering TRBC1 and TRBC2. One entry per CDR3 protein, called by TCRdb with MiXCR from the UMI-ligation and nested PCR reads. The repertoire includes 89,000 or so distinct CDR3 sequences, around 14% of them detected once, and 0.9% to 1% sits in the top ten. Input material: central memory CD4+ T cells from blood. These receptors were taken from a human donor in good health.

The sample holds many counts of this clonotype. This chain uses TRBV12-3 or TRBV12-4 with TRBJ2-7, with 7 bases matching TRBD2. V lost 6 bases, J lost 0 bases, and 8 bases stayed unmatched. The CDR3 runs to 15 residues. The CDR3 DNA reads TGTGCCAGCAGGCCTAGCGGCCACAGCTCCTACGAGCAGTACTTC. Its protein product is CASRPSGHSSYEQYF.

The J gene is TRBJ1-2, the V gene TRBV29-1; D perhaps matches TRBD1 (5 bases). V was clipped by 7 bases and J by 6 bases, with 18 bases between them. CDR1 SQVTM and CDR2 ANQGSEA come from the germline V gene. This CDR3 contains 13 residues. The CDR3 loop reads CSGYGTGSDGYTF. The CDR3 bases are TGCAGCGGATACGGGACGGGTAGTGATGGCTACACCTTC.

This clonotype turned up a few times. The chain recombines TRBV20-1 with TRBJ2-1; either TRBD1 or TRBD2 may fit D (5 bases each). Germline CDR1 DFQATT, CDR2 SNEGSKA (reference sequence). The CDR3 runs to 14 residues. V lost 0 bases and J lost 5, with 11 bases in between. CDR3 coding DNA: TGCAGTGCTAGAGATCGGGGACGTAACAATGAGCAGTTCTTC. Translating it yields CSARDRGRNNEQFF.

The chain joins TRBV18 to TRBJ2-6; D not resolved. Germline CDR1 is KGHSH and CDR2 is LQKENI. The CDR3 runs to 15 residues. Trimming cost V 0 bases and J 2 bases, with 5 bases left between them. CDR3 coding DNA: TGTGCCAGCTCACCACCCCCCCCTGGGGCCAACGTCCTGACTTTC. Protein: CASSPPPPGANVLTF.

In regard to this clonotype: A much larger clone lies a single base off, so this may be a read error. The CDR3 region is CAISVGLAGASDTQYF. The CDR3 bases are TGTGCCATCAGTGTCGGACTAGCGGGAGCATCAGATACGCAGTATTTT. The rearrangement links TRBV10-3 to TRBJ2-3, with 13 bases identical to TRBD2. The CDR3 is made up of 16 amino acids. With V trimmed by 4 bases and J by 4 bases, 5 bases remained unmatched. Germline assignment: CDR1 ENHRY and CDR2 SYGVKD.

This clonotype occurred many times. V usage is TRBV24-1 and J usage is TRBJ2-5; D is possibly TRBD1 or TRBD2 (5 bases each). The length of the CDR3 is 14 residues. The ends were cut back, 6 bases at V and 5 bases at J, with 15 bases in the middle. Germline V gene sequence: CDR1 KGHDR, CDR2 SFDVKD. CDR3 DNA sequence: TGTGCCACCAGTTTCGCCTCGGGGCGGGAGACCCAGTACTTC. It encodes CATSFASGRETQYF.

The chain combines TRBV3-1 with TRBJ2-1; 8 nucleotides line up with TRBD1. The CDR3 length is 15 residues. V shed 4 bases and J 0 bases; nucleotides not matched to a gene: 2. The germline gives CDR1 LGHDT, CDR2 YNNKEL (reference sequence). The CDR3 nucleotides read TGTGCCAGCAGCCCCACAGGGGGCTCCTACAATGAGCAGTTCTTC. Its protein product is CASSPTGGSYNEQFF.

The sample holds many counts of this clonotype. The J gene is TRBJ2-5, the V gene TRBV27; 10 bases are a match to TRBD1. The CDR3 covers 15 residues. Germline CDR1 is MNHEY and CDR2 is SMNVEV (reference sequence). The J segment lost 6 bases and the V segment lost 2 bases, leaving 6 bases of the junction unmatched. CDR3 residues: CASSLETGGLKTQYF. The CDR3 DNA reads as TGTGCCAGCAGTTTAGAGACAGGGGGCTTGAAGACCCAGTACTTC.

The rearrangement links TRBV20-1 to TRBJ1-5; TRBD1 matches at 8 bases. The CDR3 consists of 18 residues. V shed 6 bases, J shed 2 bases, and the junction held 18 bases outside the gene matches. Germline-derived CDR1 and CDR2 are DFQATT and SNEGSKA (reference sequence). Written as DNA, the CDR3 is TGCAGTGCCGAGTTCCGACAGGGGCGGGCCCAAGGCAATCAGCCCCAGCATTTT. Amino acid sequence: CSAEFRQGRAQGNQPQHF.

Many counts were recorded for this clonotype. The V and J genes are TRBV7-2 and TRBJ2-3, with 11 bases identical to TRBD1. This CDR3 is built from 14 residues. Germline CDR1 and CDR2: SGHTA and FQGNSA. J was trimmed by 5 bases and V by 6 bases; bases with no gene match: 4. The CDR3 spells CASRRTGGEDTQYF. CDR3 coding DNA: TGTGCCAGCAGAAGGACAGGGGGCGAAGATACGCAGTATTTT.

This clonotype showed up many times. The chain employs TRBV20-1 and TRBJ1-5; D is undetermined. This CDR3 contains 13 residues. Looked up from germline, CDR1 is DFQATT and CDR2 is SNEGSKA (reference sequence). The germline V and J ends were trimmed by 5 bases and 2 bases, with 10 bases remaining between them. The CDR3 protein is CSALGAGNQPQHF. CDR3 nucleotides: TGCAGTGCTCTGGGAGCGGGCAATCAGCCCCAGCATTTT.

The rearrangement uses TRBV20-1 and TRBJ2-3; 7 nucleotides match TRBD2. Per the germline V gene, CDR1 is DFQATT and CDR2 is SNEGSKA (reference sequence). J was trimmed by 4 bases and V by 5 bases; bases with no gene match: 6. The CDR3 consists of 13 residues. CDR3 bases: TGCAGTGCTGATGCGGGAGATGCAGATACGCAGTATTTT. The encoded protein is CSADAGDADTQYF.

CDR3 sequence: CASSRTGQGTDTQYF. CDR3 in DNA: TGTGCCAGCTCACGGACAGGGCAGGGGACAGATACGCAGTATTTT. The chain has TRBV18 and TRBJ2-3, with TRBD1 identical over 8 bases. The CDR3 spans 15 residues. V shed 4 bases, J shed 3 bases, and the junction held 6 bases outside the gene matches. CDR1 and CDR2 from the germline V gene are KGHSH and LQKENI.

This clonotype was counted a few times. The gene calls are TRBV21-1 and TRBJ2-2; the table's D call TRBD1 went unverified against the DNA. TRBV21-1 is reported as a pseudogene. The CDR3 runs 17 residues. The CDR3 sequence is CASSIPLGGPDTGELFF. The CDR3 DNA follows: TGTGCCAGCAGCATACCTTTAGGGGGGCCTGACACCGGGGAGCTGTTTTTT.

This chain uses TRBV7-3 with TRBJ2-1; TRBD2 matches 15 bases. The V and J ends lost 1 base and 4 bases, in that order; junction bases with no gene match: 8. The CDR3 sequence is 19 residues long. From germline, CDR1 is SGHTA and CDR2 FQGTGA. The CDR3 DNA follows: TGTGCCAGCAGCTTAAGCGAGGGGACTAGCGGGAGGATGTACAATGAGCAGTTCTTC. Its translation is CASSLSEGTSGRMYNEQFF.

The CDR3 is CASSPLRAGAREQYF. The CDR3 DNA follows: TGTGCCAGCAGTCCCCTGCGAGCGGGAGCCAGGGAGCAGTACTTC. The V gene is TRBV28, the J gene TRBJ2-7; 8 bases are a match to TRBD2. CDR3 size: 15 residues. V lost 5 bases, J lost 7 bases, and 13 bases stayed unmatched. CDR1 is MDHEN and CDR2 is SYDVKM in the germline V gene. The full variable domain, rest sourced from reference TRBV28 and TRBJ2-7, is DVKVTQSSRYLVKRTGEKVFLECVQDMDHENMFWYRQDPGLGLRLIYFSYDVKMKEKGDIPEGYSVSREKKERFSLILESASTNQTSMYLCASSPLRAGAREQYFGPGTRLTVT.

The chain recombines TRBV28 with TRBJ2-6; D call uncertain. The CDR3 is made up of 16 amino acids. The germline V and J ends were trimmed by 5 bases and 2 bases, with 13 bases remaining between them. Germline lookup yields CDR1 MDHEN and CDR2 SYDVKM. CDR3 loop: CASSLLFGAGANVLTF. In DNA, the CDR3 is TGTGCCAGCAGTCTGCTTTTCGGCGCTGGGGCCAACGTCCTGACTTTC.

The chain combines TRBV9 with TRBJ2-1; 10 bases are shared with TRBD2. The length of the CDR3 is 17 residues. J was trimmed by 9 bases and V by 1 base; bases with no gene match: 13. Germline CDR1 reads SGDLS; CDR2 reads YYNGEE. The CDR3 protein is CASSVMSVASGSREQFF. The CDR3 DNA follows: TGTGCCAGCAGCGTAATGTCGGTGGCTAGCGGGAGTCGTGAGCAGTTCTTC.

This sequence joins TRBV9 and TRBJ2-1; TRBD2 aligns across 13 bases. Per the germline V gene, CDR1 is SGDLS and CDR2 is YYNGEE. J gave up 6 bases and V 2 bases, and 14 bases lay outside the gene matches. The CDR3 contains 19 residues. CDR3 protein: CASSVSGTSGILLSNEQFF. CDR3 sequence (DNA): TGTGCCAGCAGCGTGTCCGGGACTAGCGGGATCTTATTATCCAATGAGCAGTTCTTC.

The rearrangement joins TRBV5-1 to TRBJ2-1; D not certain. The V gene's germline CDR1 is SGHRS and CDR2 YFSETQ. V was cut by 0 bases and J by 9 bases, with 22 bases left in between. This CDR3 comprises 17 residues. The CDR3 protein is CASSLGLRTPTMGEQFF. The DNA for the CDR3 is TGCGCCAGCAGCTTGGGACTCCGGACCCCCACAATGGGTGAGCAGTTCTTC.

The V call is TRBV5-1, the J call TRBJ2-1; 7 bases are shared with TRBD1. From germline, CDR1 is SGHRS and CDR2 YFSETQ. This CDR3 comprises 15 residues. With 0 bases clipped from V and 8 bases from J, the junction kept 8 bases outside the gene matches. The CDR3 loop reads CASSLDGQVVDEQFF. CDR3 nucleotide sequence: TGCGCCAGCAGCTTGGACGGACAGGTGGTGGATGAGCAGTTCTTC.

This clonotype was observed a handful of times. This chain connects TRBV6-5 to TRBJ2-3; D is uncertain. The CDR3 runs to 14 residues. The germline V gene has CDR1 MNHEY and CDR2 SVGAGI. With 6 bases removed from V and 11 bases from J, the gap between germline ends came to 21 bases. The CDR3 nucleotides are TGTGCCAGCAGCGGAGAAGGAAGGACGGGTTGGCAGTATTTT. Protein: CASSGEGRTGWQYF.

This clonotype was counted between two and nine times. The J gene is TRBJ2-5, the V gene TRBV2; D gene ambiguous. CDR3 length: 11 amino acids. The ends were cut back, 6 bases at V and 4 bases at J, with 6 bases in the middle. From germline, CDR1 is SNHLY and CDR2 FYNNEI. CDR3 sequence: CASSSPETQYF. For the CDR3, the DNA is TGTGCCAGCAGCAGCCCAGAGACCCAGTACTTC.

The sample holds many counts of this clonotype. The chain joins TRBV28 to TRBJ2-7; D remains unclear. Germline CDR1 and CDR2: MDHEN and SYDVKM. V was trimmed by 5 bases and J by 2 bases, leaving 4 bases between them. The CDR3 is made up of 11 amino acids. The CDR3: CASSPPYEQYF. The CDR3 coding sequence is TGTGCCAGCAGTCCCCCCTACGAGCAGTACTTC.